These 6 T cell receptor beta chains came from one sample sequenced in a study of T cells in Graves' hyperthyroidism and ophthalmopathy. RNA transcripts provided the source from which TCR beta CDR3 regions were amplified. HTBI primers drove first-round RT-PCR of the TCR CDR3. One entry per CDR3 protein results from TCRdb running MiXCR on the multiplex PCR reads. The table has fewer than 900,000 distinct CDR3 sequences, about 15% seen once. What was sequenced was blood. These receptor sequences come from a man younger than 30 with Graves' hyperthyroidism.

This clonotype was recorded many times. CDR3 DNA sequence: TGTGCCTTCCCCCCGCCCCGGGGGCTTAACACTGAAGCTTTCTTT. This sequence encodes CAFPPPRGLNTEAFF. The chain employs TRBV2 and TRBJ1-1; D possibly corresponds to TRBD1 (6 bases). This CDR3 contains 15 residues. V dropped 11 bases and J dropped 2 bases, with 21 bases sitting between them. Germline CDR1 is SNHLY and CDR2 is FYNNEI. The whole variable domain, filled in from reference TRBV2 and TRBJ1-1, reads EPEVTQTPSHQVTQMGQEVILRCVPISNHLYFYWYRQILGQKVEFLVSFYNNEISEKSEIFDDQFSVERPDGSNFTLKIRSTKLEDSAMYFCAFPPPRGLNTEAFFGQGTRLTVV.

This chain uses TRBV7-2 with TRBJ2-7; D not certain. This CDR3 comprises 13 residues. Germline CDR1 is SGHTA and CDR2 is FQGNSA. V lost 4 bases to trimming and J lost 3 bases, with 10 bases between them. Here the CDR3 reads CASSSNPNYEQYF. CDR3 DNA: TGTGCCAGCAGCTCTAACCCCAACTACGAGCAGTACTTC.

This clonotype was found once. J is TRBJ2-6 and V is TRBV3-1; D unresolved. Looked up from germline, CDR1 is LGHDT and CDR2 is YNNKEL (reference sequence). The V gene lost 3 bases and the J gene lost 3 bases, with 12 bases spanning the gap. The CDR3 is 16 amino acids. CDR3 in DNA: TGTGCCAGCAGCCAGAGACGTGAAGTTGGGGCCAACGTCCTGACTTTC. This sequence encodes CASSQRREVGANVLTF. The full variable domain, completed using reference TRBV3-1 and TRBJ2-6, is DTAVSQTPKYLVTQMGNDKSIKCEQNLGHDTMYWYKQDSKKFLKIMFSYNNKELIINETVPNRFSPKSPDKAHLNLHINSLELGDSAVYFCASSQRREVGANVLTFGAGSRLTVL.

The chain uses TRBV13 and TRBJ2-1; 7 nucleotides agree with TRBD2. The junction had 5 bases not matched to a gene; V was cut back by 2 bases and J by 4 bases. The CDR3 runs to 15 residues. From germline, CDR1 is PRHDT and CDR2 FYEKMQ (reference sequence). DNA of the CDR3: TGTGCCAGCAGCTTAAAAGCGGGGTTTTACAATGAGCAGTTCTTC. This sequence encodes CASSLKAGFYNEQFF.

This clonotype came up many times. The CDR3 DNA follows: TGTGCCAGCAGTCCTCTACCTGGGTCCTCCTACGAGCAGTACTTC. This gives the protein CASSPLPGSSYEQYF. This chain joins TRBV12-3 or TRBV12-4 and TRBJ2-7; D is unclear. V shed 5 bases and J shed 0 bases, with 14 bases lying between them. CDR3 length equals 15 residues.

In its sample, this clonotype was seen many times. DNA for the CDR3: TGTGCCAGCTCACTCACTAGCGGGGCGAACACCGGGGAGCTGTTTTTT. Residues: CASSLTSGANTGELFF. This chain joins TRBV18 and TRBJ2-2; 10 nucleotides align to TRBD2. Losses at the gene ends were 4 bases for V and 0 bases for J; bases not matched to a gene: 2. The germline CDR1 and CDR2 sequences are KGHSH and LQKENI. The CDR3 totals 16 residues.